This T cell receptor beta chain was sequenced in a study of T cell repertoires in cytomegalovirus infection. Across the whole study: Shared public TCR beta signatures pointed to both CMV infection and a matching HLA type.

Comment on this clonotype: The antigen is not known.

TCRdb reprocessed the reads with MiXCR, giving one entry per CDR3 protein. The sample lists roughly 150,000 distinct CDR3 sequences; approximately 17% were seen once. General observations from the study: Totalled public TCR beta family frequency picked out people who carried CMV plus the relevant HLA. HLA-C-restricted, CMV-specific TCR beta clonotypes were dominant ex vivo.

CDR1 and CDR2 from the germline V gene are SEHNR and FQNEAQ (reference sequence). Germline trimming cut 5 bases from V and 0 bases from J; bases unmatched to any gene: 11. The CDR3 has 17 amino acids. The receptor comes from a human donor in good health (CMV status not recorded). Some clones in this sample may be carry-over from other donors' samples. The material sequenced was CD8+ T cells from PBMCs. This rearrangement joins TRBV7-9 to TRBJ1-2; 8 nucleotides match TRBD1. In DNA form, the CDR3 reads TGTGCCAGCAGCCCTTCCGCCGGGACAGGACCTAACTATGGCTACACCTTC. Translation gives CASSPSAGTGPNYGYTF.